These T cell receptor beta chains were read from a single sample in a study of blood T cell repertoires in COVID-19. The repertoire was sequenced with immunoSEQ multiplex PCR; TCRdb's copy has only in-frame clones and lacks some. The sample has around 250,000 clones; 70% to 90% are singletons. Sequenced material: PBMCs or T cells enriched from blood (not recorded which). The receptors stem from a woman aged 50 to 60 who had recovered from COVID-19. Both conserved end residues are trimmed from each CDR3. Some rows have no size entry. The others give once, few or many, or a class for an expanded clone.

>-|TRBV27
ASSSLAGGMDEQF
>once|TRBV9
ASSAEGYEQF
>-|TRBV28
ASSLAARGSGANVLT
>once|TRBV10-3
AISGTGSRGYT
>-|TRBV28
ASSSQGANEKLF
>-|TRBV7-6
ASSLGTVAYNEQF
>once|TRBV18
ASSPRSSGGGTDTQY
>-|TRBV6-5
ASSYFPGETQY
>-|TRBV6-4
ASSELAGESGELF
>-|TRBV4-2
ASSQEGGPLGYT
>-|TRBV30
AWSVQVEQF
>-|TRBV2
ASSEENEQY
>-|TRBV10-3
AISEIANIQY
>-|TRBV7-2
ASSFPGGTEAF
>-|TRBV7-9
ASSLSLPGGYQETQY
>few|TRBV2
ASTATAYSNQPQH
>-|TRBV27
ASSPPRPGSAF
>few|TRBV27
ASGDRESYGYT
>-|TRBV6-6
ASRVSGSNNEQF
>-|TRBV5-1
ASSPAAGGGNEQF
>-|TRBV18
ASSLALGSSYEQY
>-|TRBV6-4
ASSQEVTNEQF
>-|TRBV10-3
AISRDSSNQPQH
>-|TRBV28
ASSGGGSTDTQY
>-|TRBV7-8
ASSPGQGGEQY
>once|TRBV18
ASSQNRDNTQY
>-|TRBV27
ASWGRGWDNEQF
>-|TRBV5-4
ASSSVDRTHEQY
>-|TRBV6-5
ASRTGLVSTGELF
>-|TRBV27
ASSRDRGGQPQH
>-|TRBV5-1
ASSLAAASQETQY
>-|TRBV5-1
ASSLEGTGIDEQF